The clone carrying this TCR beta chain was observed at least ten times. The library targeted TCRbeta and was prepared with unique molecular identifiers. TCRdb re-called the PCR reads with MiXCR, one entry per CDR3 protein. The sample lists over 200,000 distinct CDR3 sequences, around 9.9% seen once, with roughly 27% in the top ten. This sample is drawn from a study of T-cell reconstitution after alpha-beta-depleted transplantation in children. This clonotype originated in a child younger than two with acute myeloid leukemia, due to receive a stem cell transplant. This specimen consisted of PBMCs, obtained before TCRalphabeta/CD19-depleted stem cell transplant.

The CDR3 DNA reads as TGTGCCAGCAGTTACTCGACTGGAGATACGCAGTATTTT. Translated: CASSYSTGDTQYF. V gene TRBV6-5 combines with J gene TRBJ2-3; D not certain. The CDR3 consists of 13 residues. Deletions cut 0 bases from V and 5 bases from J, with 6 bases between. Germline V gives CDR1 MNHEY, CDR2 SVGAGI.